A selection of T cell receptor beta chains follows, all from one sample in a study of control samples from healthy donors and cancer patients. Clones were read by immunoSEQ multiplex PCR, and TCRdb kept only the in-frame ones, dropping some. The sample lists over 200,000 clones, almost 85% occurring once. Material: PBMCs. These receptors came from a woman aged 55-69 years with lung cancer. Both conserved end residues are part of each CDR3. D genes are given only for firm matches. Clone sizes are given selectively: once, few, many, or a class where the clone is expanded.

clone size: .; V gene: TRBV2; D gene: TRBD1; J gene: TRBJ2-6; CDR3 DNA: TGTGCCAGCAGCACCGGGACAGGGCGCTCTGGGGCCAACGTCCTGACTTTC; CDR3 protein: CASSTGTGRSGANVLTF
clone size: .; V gene: TRBV5-4; D gene: TRBD1; J gene: TRBJ1-2; CDR3 DNA: TGTGCCAGCAGCCGGGACAGGGGGCCTACGTACACCTTC; CDR3 protein: CASSRDRGPTYTF
clone size: .; V gene: TRBV9; D gene: .; J gene: TRBJ1-3; CDR3 DNA: TGTGCCAGCAGCGTAGCGGTTCACTCTGGAAACACCATATATTTT; CDR3 protein: CASSVAVHSGNTIYF
clone size: .; V gene: TRBV11-2; D gene: TRBD1; J gene: TRBJ2-7; CDR3 DNA: TGTGCCAGCAGCTTAGGGACAGGGGGGTTCGAGAACTTC; CDR3 protein: CASSLGTGGFENF
clone size: once; V gene: TRBV11-2; D gene: TRBD1; J gene: TRBJ2-1; CDR3 DNA: TGTGCCAGCAGCTTAGAAGGGACAGCCTACAATGAGCAGTTCTTC; CDR3 protein: CASSLEGTAYNEQFF
clone size: .; V gene: TRBV19; D gene: .; J gene: TRBJ2-1; CDR3 DNA: TGTGCCAGTAAGGAGGGGGTGTACAATGAGCAGTTCTTC; CDR3 protein: CASKEGVYNEQFF
clone size: .; V gene: TRBV25-1; D gene: TRBD2; J gene: TRBJ2-7; CDR3 DNA: TGTGCCAGCAGTGAAAGTCCCGGGGGGACCTACGAGCAGTACTTC; CDR3 protein: CASSESPGGTYEQYF
clone size: .; V gene: TRBV10-1; D gene: .; J gene: TRBJ1-5; CDR3 DNA: TGCGCCAGCATACCCGGACTGGGAAATTATCCCCAGCATTTT; CDR3 protein: CASIPGLGNYPQHF
clone size: .; V gene: TRBV6-4; D gene: TRBD2; J gene: TRBJ2-2; CDR3 DNA: TGTGCCAGCAGTCCCGGGACTAGCGCCGGGGAGCTGTTTTTT; CDR3 protein: CASSPGTSAGELFF
clone size: .; V gene: TRBV9; D gene: .; J gene: TRBJ1-3; CDR3 DNA: TGTGCCAGCAGCGTAGCTCCCGGGGAGACCGCGGGAAACACCATATATTTT; CDR3 protein: CASSVAPGETAGNTIYF
clone size: .; V gene: TRBV5-1; D gene: TRBD2; J gene: TRBJ2-5; CDR3 DNA: TGCGCCAGCAGCCCGGGGGGGCCGGGGGAGACCCAGTACTTC; CDR3 protein: CASSPGGPGETQYF
clone size: .; V gene: TRBV7-2; D gene: .; J gene: TRBJ2-5; CDR3 DNA: TGTGCCAGCAGCCTCGGACAACAAGAGACCCAGTACTTC; CDR3 protein: CASSLGQQETQYF
clone size: .; V gene: TRBV11-1; D gene: .; J gene: TRBJ1-5; CDR3 DNA: TGTGCCAGCAGTGTAGGCGGAAGCAATCAGCCCCAGCATTTT; CDR3 protein: CASSVGGSNQPQHF
clone size: few; V gene: TRBV5-1; D gene: .; J gene: TRBJ1-6; CDR3 DNA: TGCGCCAGCAAACAAGGAGAATATAATTCACCCCTCCACTTT; CDR3 protein: CASKQGEYNSPLHF
clone size: .; V gene: TRBV15; D gene: .; J gene: TRBJ2-7; CDR3 DNA: TGTGCCACCAGCAGAGAACAGAGTAGCTCCTACGAGCAGTACTTC; CDR3 protein: CATSREQSSSYEQYF
clone size: .; V gene: TRBV11-2; D gene: .; J gene: TRBJ1-1; CDR3 DNA: TGTGCCAGCAGCCCACGTAGGCCAGGGGAAGGGAACACTGAAGCTTTCTTT; CDR3 protein: CASSPRRPGEGNTEAFF
clone size: .; V gene: TRBV5-1; D gene: TRBD1; J gene: TRBJ1-6; CDR3 DNA: TGCGCCAGCAGCTTTAACAGGGGGGATTCACCCCTCCACTTT; CDR3 protein: CASSFNRGDSPLHF
clone size: .; V gene: TRBV10-2; D gene: TRBD2; J gene: TRBJ2-1; CDR3 DNA: TGCGCCAGCAGGTTTGCCGGGACTAGAGGCAATGAGCAGTTCTTC; CDR3 protein: CASRFAGTRGNEQFF
clone size: .; V gene: TRBV3-1/TRBV3-2; D gene: .; J gene: TRBJ1-5; CDR3 DNA: TGTGCCAGCAGCCACGCTCACGGGCAGCCCCAGCATTTT; CDR3 protein: CASSHAHGQPQHF
clone size: .; V gene: TRBV29-1; D gene: .; J gene: TRBJ1-3; CDR3 DNA: TGCAGCGTTGATGTAGCGGGAAACACCATATATTTT; CDR3 protein: CSVDVAGNTIYF
clone size: few; V gene: TRBV19; D gene: .; J gene: TRBJ1-5; CDR3 DNA: TGTGCCAGTAGTATGGAAGGGGGATTCGGTGGTCAGCCCCAGCATTTT; CDR3 protein: CASSMEGGFGGQPQHF
clone size: once; V gene: TRBV10-3; D gene: .; J gene: TRBJ1-6; CDR3 DNA: TGTGCCATCAGTGAGTTTGGCAGCCAGAGCTCCTATAATTCACCCCTCCACTTT; CDR3 protein: CAISEFGSQSSYNSPLHF
clone size: .; V gene: TRBV6-5; D gene: TRBD1; J gene: TRBJ2-6; CDR3 DNA: TGTGCCAGCAGGATGACAGGGACCGGGGCCAACGTCCTGACTTTC; CDR3 protein: CASRMTGTGANVLTF
clone size: .; V gene: TRBV5-1; D gene: .; J gene: TRBJ2-2; CDR3 DNA: TGCGCCAGCAGCGGGAGGACAGGAAACACCGGGGAGCTGTTTTTT; CDR3 protein: CASSGRTGNTGELFF
clone size: .; V gene: TRBV30; D gene: .; J gene: TRBJ1-1; CDR3 DNA: TGTGCCTGGAGCGTGACGAACACTGAAGCTTTCTTT; CDR3 protein: CAWSVTNTEAFF
clone size: .; V gene: TRBV25-1; D gene: .; J gene: TRBJ1-6; CDR3 DNA: TGTGCCAGCAGGGATCAGAATTCACCCCTCCACTTT; CDR3 protein: CASRDQNSPLHF
clone size: .; V gene: TRBV24-1; D gene: TRBD1; J gene: TRBJ1-2; CDR3 DNA: TGTGCCACCAGTGACTACACAGGGGGAGGTGGCTACACCTTC; CDR3 protein: CATSDYTGGGGYTF
clone size: .; V gene: TRBV7-2; D gene: .; J gene: TRBJ1-1; CDR3 DNA: TGTGCCAGCAGCGCCCATGGGACTTCTAAAGCTTTCTTT; CDR3 protein: CASSAHGTSKAFF
clone size: .; V gene: TRBV2; D gene: .; J gene: TRBJ2-5; CDR3 DNA: TGTGCCAGCGGGCGCGGTGGAGGGGGCAGGGAGACCCAGTACTTC; CDR3 protein: CASGRGGGGRETQYF
clone size: .; V gene: TRBV19; D gene: .; J gene: TRBJ1-1; CDR3 DNA: TGTGCCAGTAGTCCCATCAGTCCCACTGAAGCTTTCTTT; CDR3 protein: CASSPISPTEAFF
clone size: .; V gene: TRBV19; D gene: .; J gene: TRBJ2-2; CDR3 DNA: TGTGCCAGTTTCTCAGACAGTGACGGAACCGGGGAGCTGTTTTTT; CDR3 protein: CASFSDSDGTGELFF
clone size: .; V gene: TRBV11-2; D gene: .; J gene: TRBJ2-2; CDR3 DNA: TGTGCCAGCAGCTTAGGTGGGGGTAGAGGGGAGCTGTTTTTT; CDR3 protein: CASSLGGGRGELFF
clone size: once; V gene: TRBV18; D gene: TRBD2; J gene: TRBJ2-3; CDR3 DNA: TGTGCCAGCTCGCCACTAGCGACCACTAGCACAGATACGCAGTATTTT; CDR3 protein: CASSPLATTSTDTQYF